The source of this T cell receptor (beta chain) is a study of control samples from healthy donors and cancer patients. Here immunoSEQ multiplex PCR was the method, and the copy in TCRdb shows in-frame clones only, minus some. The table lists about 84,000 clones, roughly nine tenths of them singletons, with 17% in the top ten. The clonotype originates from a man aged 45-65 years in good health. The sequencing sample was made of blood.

This CDR3 reads CASSPAAGRAEAFF. Here the CDR3 DNA reads TGTGCCAGCAGCCCAGCCGCCGGACGGGCTGAAGCTTTCTTT. This chain joins TRBV5-6 and TRBJ1-1; D call uncertain. The V and J ends lost 4 bases and 6 bases respectively, with 16 bases between them. Per the germline V gene, CDR1 is SGHDT and CDR2 is YYEEEE. This CDR3 has 14 amino acids.